This passage covers 21 T cell receptor beta chains from one sample sequenced in a study of identical twins. TCRdb reprocessed the 5' RACE reads via MiXCR and lists one record per CDR3 protein. The table lists 250,000 or so distinct CDR3 sequences, about 8.3% of them singletons. These data were likewise used in another study, on yellow fever vaccine responses in identical twins.

The sequenced material came from CD8+ T cells sorted from blood. The source of these receptors is a woman aged 18-35 years in good health.

This clonotype was seen more than once but under ten times. This chain uses TRBV4-1 with TRBJ1-1; 7 positions agree with TRBD1. V was clipped by 3 bases and J by 4 bases; unmatched bases: 8. CDR1 MGHRA and CDR2 YSYEKL come from the germline V gene. The CDR3 extends over 15 amino acids. This CDR3 reads CASSQEYRGGTEAFF. The CDR3 DNA reads TGCGCCAGCAGCCAGGAGTACAGGGGTGGCACTGAAGCTTTCTTT.

This clonotype was observed at least ten times. This rearrangement joins TRBV29-1 to TRBJ2-7; TRBD2 aligns across 7 bases. Germline lookup yields CDR1 SQVTM and CDR2 ANQGSEA. This CDR3 region has 13 residues. V shed 6 bases and J 3 bases; nucleotides not matched to a gene: 8. As DNA, the CDR3 is TGCAGCGTCGGTACTAGCGACTACTACGAGCAGTACTTC. It is translated as CSVGTSDYYEQYF.

CDR3 sequence (DNA): TGTGCCAGCAGCTCTGAGACAGACCAGTTTTACAATGAGCAGTTCTTC. As protein: CASSSETDQFYNEQFF. The V gene is TRBV5-4, the J gene TRBJ2-1; maybe TRBD1 (5 bases). Germline V gene sequence: CDR1 SGHNT, CDR2 YYREEE (reference sequence). The CDR3 runs to 16 residues. Trimming stripped 3 bases from V and 4 bases from J, with 17 bases between.

The chain combines TRBV4-3 with TRBJ2-7; 7 bases are shared with TRBD2. The V gene's germline CDR1 is LGHNA and CDR2 YSLEER. The trim removed 0 bases at V and 3 bases at J, leaving 5 bases unmatched. The CDR3 contains 15 residues. In DNA form, the CDR3 reads TGCGCCAGCAGCCAAGAAATTAGCGGGTTCTACGAGCAGTACTTC. Amino acid sequence: CASSQEISGFYEQYF.

As regards this clonotype: This may arise from a read error, as a much more abundant clone is one base away. The V gene is TRBV12-3 or TRBV12-4, the J gene TRBJ2-3, with D unresolved. With 6 bases removed from V and 6 bases from J, the gap between germline ends came to 16 bases. The CDR3 runs 14 residues. CDR3 DNA sequence: TGTGCCAGCAGGAACGACCCACCCCCCGATACGCAGTATTTT. Translating gives CASRNDPPPDTQYF.

This clonotype has ten or more counts. The V gene is TRBV5-1, the J gene TRBJ1-1, with D uncertain. CDR1 is SGHRS, CDR2 YFSETQ, per germline. V lost 6 bases, J lost 8 bases, and 20 bases lay in between. The CDR3 covers 14 residues. Here the CDR3 DNA reads TGCGCCAGCACCTTTTTTCCGGATTTGGGCGAAGCTTTCTTT. Residues: CASTFFPDLGEAFF.

Ten or more counts support this clonotype. V is TRBV4-3 and J is TRBJ2-4; the match to TRBD1 covers 10 bases. J lost 8 bases, V lost 4 bases, and 5 bases had no gene match. There are 14 residues in the CDR3. Per the germline V gene, CDR1 is LGHNA and CDR2 is YSLEER. The CDR3 nucleotides read TGCGCCAGCAGCCCCGGGACAGGGGCGTACATTCAGTACTTC. Translation: CASSPGTGAYIQYF.

Many counts were recorded for this clonotype. V gene TRBV9 combines with J gene TRBJ2-3; D not certain. CDR3 length: 12 amino acids. Per germline, CDR1 SGDLS and CDR2 YYNGEE. V lost 4 bases and J 2 bases, leaving 5 bases between the germline ends. The CDR3 bases are TGTGCCAGCAGCCCTTCCACAGATACGCAGTATTTT. Amino acid sequence: CASSPSTDTQYF.

This clonotype occurred a few times. The J gene is TRBJ2-7, the V gene TRBV7-9, with a possible D match to TRBD1 (5 bases). CDR3 size: 14 residues. Germline V gives CDR1 SEHNR, CDR2 FQNEAQ (reference sequence). V gave up 6 bases and J gave up 0 bases, with 12 bases separating them. CDR3 amino acids: CASSPPRDSYEQYF. DNA of the CDR3: TGTGCCAGCAGTCCGCCCAGGGACTCCTACGAGCAGTACTTC.

This clonotype came up a few times. For the CDR3, the DNA is TGTGCCAGCAGTTTAACCTTACGGGAAGGCGAGCAGTACTTC. Translating gives CASSLTLREGEQYF. The V and J genes are TRBV25-1 and TRBJ2-7; D might be TRBD2 (5 bases). This CDR3 region has 14 residues. V was pared by 5 bases and J by 6 bases, with 17 bases between. CDR1 is MGHDK, CDR2 SYGVNS, per germline.

On this clonotype: A much bigger clone sits one base away, suggesting this may be a read error. The chain recombines TRBV7-9 with TRBJ1-2; no reliable D call. CDR1 and CDR2 from the germline V gene are SEHNR and FQNEAQ (reference sequence). The CDR3 runs to 13 residues. CDR3 sequence (DNA): TGTGCCAGCAGCTCATTGTCGGTGGATGGCTACATCTTC. It specifies CASSSLSVDGYIF.

This clonotype has just a few counts. V and J are TRBV5-6 and TRBJ2-3, with D possibly being TRBD1 (6 bases). The CDR3 contains 17 residues. Between the trimmed V and J ends, which lost 5 bases and 2 bases, there was a span of 21 bases. Germline CDR1 is SGHDT and CDR2 is YYEEEE. CDR3 DNA: TGTGCCAGCAGTCCACTTCTCGAGGACAGACTCACAGATACGCAGTATTTT. It specifies CASSPLLEDRLTDTQYF.

This clonotype was seen a few times. This chain links TRBV6-1 with TRBJ2-7, with 8 bases lining up with TRBD1. This CDR3 has 16 amino acids. Losses at the gene ends were 7 bases for V and 2 bases for J; bases not matched to a gene: 13. CDR1 is MNHNS, CDR2 SASEGT, per germline. In DNA form, the CDR3 reads TGTGCCAGCATTCATAGTCAGGGGGCGATGACCTACGAGCAGTACTTC. It is translated as CASIHSQGAMTYEQYF.

The rearrangement uses TRBV12-3 or TRBV12-4 and TRBJ2-2; D is perhaps TRBD1 (6 bases). The CDR3 has 15 residues. Trimming stripped 7 bases from V and 5 bases from J, with 17 bases between. The CDR3 sequence: CASTIQGLGTGELFF. In DNA, the CDR3 is TGTGCCAGCACAATTCAGGGGTTGGGAACCGGGGAGCTGTTTTTT.

The V gene is TRBV12-3 or TRBV12-4, the J gene TRBJ2-5, with 12 bases identical to TRBD2. Germline trimming cut 5 bases from V and 3 bases from J; bases unmatched to any gene: 16. The CDR3 totals 19 residues. The DNA for the CDR3 is TGTGCCAGCAGTAGTCAGACTAGCGGGAGCCCGTGGGGGGAAGAGACCCAGTACTTC. Amino acids: CASSSQTSGSPWGEETQYF.

This clonotype was seen only a few times. This rearrangement joins TRBV5-1 to TRBJ2-3; no clear D gene. V lost 2 bases and J 6 bases, leaving 10 bases between the germline ends. This CDR3 comprises 13 residues. Germline CDR1 SGHRS, CDR2 YFSETQ. CDR3 region: CASSLGPEDTQYF. For the CDR3, the DNA is TGCGCCAGCAGCTTAGGTCCCGAGGATACGCAGTATTTT.

The chain combines TRBV3-1 with TRBJ2-7; 12 positions agree with TRBD2. This CDR3 has 16 residues. Trimming at V came to 5 bases and at J to 7 bases, leaving 12 bases not matched to a gene. From germline, CDR1 is LGHDT and CDR2 YNNKEL (reference sequence). CDR3: CASSSRTSGTPLEQYF. The CDR3 DNA reads TGTGCCAGCAGCTCCCGGACTAGCGGGACCCCATTGGAGCAGTACTTC.

This clonotype was seen at least ten times. This chain connects TRBV6-2 or TRBV6-3 to TRBJ2-3; 7 bases match TRBD2. From germline, CDR1 is MNHEY and CDR2 SVGEGT. This CDR3 comprises 15 residues. With V trimmed by 6 bases and J by 1 base, 7 bases remained unmatched. DNA of the CDR3: TGTGCCAGCAGCCCGACGGCGGGGGGCACAGATACGCAGTATTTT. Its protein is CASSPTAGGTDTQYF.

The rearrangement uses TRBV3-1 and TRBJ1-1; D might be TRBD1 (5 bases). Germline values: CDR1 LGHDT, CDR2 YNNKEL (reference sequence). The CDR3 totals 15 residues. V lost 4 bases and J lost 3, with 15 bases in between. The CDR3 DNA reads as TGTGCCAGCAGCCCAATTCAGGGCGGGGACACTGAAGCTTTCTTT. This gives the protein CASSPIQGGDTEAFF. Full variable domain (missing parts from reference TRBV3-1 and TRBJ1-1): DTAVSQTPKYLVTQMGNDKSIKCEQNLGHDTMYWYKQDSKKFLKIMFSYNNKELIINETVPNRFSPKSPDKAHLNLHINSLELGDSAVYFCASSPIQGGDTEAFFGQGTRLTVV.

The gene calls are TRBV11-1 and TRBJ1-2; 12 bases fit TRBD1. Germline CDR1 is SGHAT and CDR2 is FQDESV (reference sequence). Losses at the gene ends were 5 bases for V and 2 bases for J; bases not matched to a gene: 18. This CDR3 spans 20 amino acids. CDR3: CASSTPYPGQGAPRNYGYTF. For the CDR3, the DNA is TGTGCCAGCAGCACCCCCTACCCGGGACAGGGGGCCCCTCGGAACTATGGCTACACCTTC.

In its sample, this clonotype was seen a few times. The J gene is TRBJ2-7, the V gene TRBV4-3; 7 nucleotides agree with TRBD1. Germline V CDR1 and CDR2: LGHNA, YSLEER. This CDR3 region has 15 residues. Germline trimming cut 1 base from V and 5 bases from J; bases unmatched to any gene: 8. CDR3 in amino acids: CASSQGYRGVNEQYF. Here the CDR3 DNA reads TGCGCCAGCAGCCAAGGGTACAGGGGAGTTAACGAGCAGTACTTC.